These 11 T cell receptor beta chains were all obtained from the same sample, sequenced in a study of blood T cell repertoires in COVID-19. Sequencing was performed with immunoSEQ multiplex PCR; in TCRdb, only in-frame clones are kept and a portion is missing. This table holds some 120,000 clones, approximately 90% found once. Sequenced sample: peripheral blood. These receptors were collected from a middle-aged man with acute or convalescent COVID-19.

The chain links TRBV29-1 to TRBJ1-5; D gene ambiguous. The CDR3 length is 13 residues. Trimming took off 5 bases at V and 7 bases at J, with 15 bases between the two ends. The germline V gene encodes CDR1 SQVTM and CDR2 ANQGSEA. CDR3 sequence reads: CSVSDGRGQPQHF. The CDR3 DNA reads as TGCAGCGTTTCCGACGGCCGCGGGCAGCCCCAGCATTTT.

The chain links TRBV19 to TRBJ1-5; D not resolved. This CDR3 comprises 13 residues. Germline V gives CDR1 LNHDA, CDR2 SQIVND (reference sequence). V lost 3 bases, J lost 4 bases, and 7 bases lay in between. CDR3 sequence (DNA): TGTGCCAGTAGTATCCGGGAGAATCAGCCCCAGCATTTT. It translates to CASSIRENQPQHF.

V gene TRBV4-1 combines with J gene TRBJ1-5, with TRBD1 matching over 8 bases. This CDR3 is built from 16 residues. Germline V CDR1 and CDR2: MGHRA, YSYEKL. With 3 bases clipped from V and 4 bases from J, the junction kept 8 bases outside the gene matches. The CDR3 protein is CASSQDDRGRNQPQHF. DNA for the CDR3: TGCGCCAGCAGCCAGGACGACAGGGGACGAAATCAGCCCCAGCATTTT.

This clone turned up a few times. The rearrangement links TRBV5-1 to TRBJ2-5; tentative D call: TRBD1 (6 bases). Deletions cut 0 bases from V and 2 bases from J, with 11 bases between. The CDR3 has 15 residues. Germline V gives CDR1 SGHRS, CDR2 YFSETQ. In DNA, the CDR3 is TGCGCCAGCAGCTTGGATGGGACACCACAAGAGACCCAGTACTTC. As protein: CASSLDGTPQETQYF.

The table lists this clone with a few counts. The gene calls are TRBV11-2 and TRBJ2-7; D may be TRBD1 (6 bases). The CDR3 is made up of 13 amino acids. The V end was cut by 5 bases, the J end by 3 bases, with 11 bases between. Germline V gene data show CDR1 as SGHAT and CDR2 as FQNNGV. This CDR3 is CASSKTGLYEQYF. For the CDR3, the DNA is TGTGCCAGCAGCAAGACAGGCCTCTACGAGCAGTACTTC. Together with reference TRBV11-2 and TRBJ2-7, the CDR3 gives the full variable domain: EAGVAQSPRYKIIEKRQSVAFWCNPISGHATLYWYQQILGQGPKLLIQFQNNGVVDDSQLPKDRFSAERLKGVDSTLKIQPAKLEDSAVYLCASSKTGLYEQYFGPGTRLTVT.

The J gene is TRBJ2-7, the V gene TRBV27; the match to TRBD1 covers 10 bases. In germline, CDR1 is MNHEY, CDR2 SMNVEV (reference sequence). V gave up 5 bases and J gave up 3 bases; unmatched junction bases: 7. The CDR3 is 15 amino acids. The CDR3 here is CASSPPRDRGYEQYF. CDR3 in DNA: TGTGCCAGCAGTCCACCCCGGGACAGGGGCTACGAGCAGTACTTC.

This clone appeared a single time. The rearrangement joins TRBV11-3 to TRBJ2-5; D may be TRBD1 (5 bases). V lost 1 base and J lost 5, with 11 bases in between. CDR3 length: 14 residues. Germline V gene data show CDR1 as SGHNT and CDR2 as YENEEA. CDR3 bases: TGTGCCAGCAGCTTAGGACAGCCGGGCGAGACCCAGTACTTC. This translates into CASSLGQPGETQYF.

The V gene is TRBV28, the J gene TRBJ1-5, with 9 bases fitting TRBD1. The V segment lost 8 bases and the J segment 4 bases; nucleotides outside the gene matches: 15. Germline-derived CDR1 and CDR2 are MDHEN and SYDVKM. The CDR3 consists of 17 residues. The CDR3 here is CASAPTGGYPLNQPQHF. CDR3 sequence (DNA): TGTGCCAGCGCACCAACAGGGGGCTATCCACTAAATCAGCCCCAGCATTTT.

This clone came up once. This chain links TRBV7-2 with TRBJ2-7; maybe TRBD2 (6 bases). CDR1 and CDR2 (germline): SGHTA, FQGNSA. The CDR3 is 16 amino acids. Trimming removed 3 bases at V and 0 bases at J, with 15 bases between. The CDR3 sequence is CASSLIAAGPSYEQYF. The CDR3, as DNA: TGTGCCAGCAGCTTGATTGCGGCGGGGCCCTCCTACGAGCAGTACTTC.

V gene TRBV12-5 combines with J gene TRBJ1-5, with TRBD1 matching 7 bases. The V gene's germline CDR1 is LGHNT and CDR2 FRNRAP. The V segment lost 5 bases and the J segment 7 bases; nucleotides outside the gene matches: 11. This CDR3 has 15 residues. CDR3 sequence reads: CASGDGQVIIQPQHF. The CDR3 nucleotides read TGTGCTAGTGGTGATGGACAGGTAATCATCCAGCCCCAGCATTTT.

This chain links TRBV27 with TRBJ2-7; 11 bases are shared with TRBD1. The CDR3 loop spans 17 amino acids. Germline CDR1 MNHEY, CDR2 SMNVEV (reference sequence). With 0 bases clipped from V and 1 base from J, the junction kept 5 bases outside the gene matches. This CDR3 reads CASSLSAGTGGSYEQYF. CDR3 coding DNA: TGTGCCAGCAGTTTATCGGCGGGGACAGGGGGATCCTACGAGCAGTACTTC.